This is a list of T cell receptor beta chains from one sample in a study of control samples from healthy donors and cancer patients. Here immunoSEQ multiplex PCR was the method, and the copy in TCRdb shows in-frame clones only, minus some. The sample shows 70,000 or so clones, approximately 80% of them seen only once. Sequenced input: blood. These receptors were taken from a man aged 45 to 65 in good health. CDR3s include the opening cysteine and the closing phenylalanine or tryptophan. The order of the fields is clone size, V gene, J gene, D gene, CDR3 protein, CDR3 DNA. The D gene is left open where the match is weak. Clone size appears in some rows only: once, few, many, or a class for an expanded clone.

clone size: NA; V gene: TRBV29-1; J gene: TRBJ2-6; D gene: TRBD2; CDR3 protein: CSVGIAGGAGANVLTF; CDR3 DNA: TGCAGCGTTGGGATTGCGGGAGGGGCCGGGGCCAACGTCCTGACTTTC
clone size: few; V gene: TRBV24-1; J gene: TRBJ1-2; D gene: NA; CDR3 protein: CATSAEPQERGYTF; CDR3 DNA: TGTGCCACCAGTGCGGAACCTCAAGAGCGGGGCTACACCTTC
clone size: NA; V gene: TRBV7-8; J gene: TRBJ2-1; D gene: NA; CDR3 protein: CASGISWYHYNEQFF; CDR3 DNA: TGTGCCAGCGGCATCTCTTGGTACCACTACAATGAGCAGTTCTTC
clone size: once; V gene: TRBV5-4; J gene: TRBJ1-3; D gene: TRBD1; CDR3 protein: CASSVGGGGNSGNTIYF; CDR3 DNA: TGTGCCAGCAGCGTCGGGGGAGGGGGCAACTCTGGAAACACCATATATTTT
clone size: NA; V gene: TRBV5-5; J gene: TRBJ2-7; D gene: NA; CDR3 protein: CASSFEWVAEQYF; CDR3 DNA: TGTGCCAGCAGCTTTGAATGGGTAGCCGAGCAGTACTTC
clone size: NA; V gene: TRBV7-9; J gene: TRBJ2-3; D gene: NA; CDR3 protein: CASSWRARDTQYF; CDR3 DNA: TGTGCCAGCAGCTGGAGGGCGCGAGATACGCAGTATTTT
clone size: NA; V gene: TRBV25-1; J gene: TRBJ2-3; D gene: NA; CDR3 protein: CASSAPSVDTQYF; CDR3 DNA: TGTGCCAGCAGTGCCCCGAGTGTAGATACGCAGTATTTT
clone size: NA; V gene: TRBV27; J gene: TRBJ2-7; D gene: TRBD2; CDR3 protein: CASSPFIPERDPYEQYF; CDR3 DNA: TGTGCCAGCAGCCCCTTTATCCCCGAGCGGGACCCCTACGAGCAGTACTTC
clone size: NA; V gene: TRBV5-1; J gene: TRBJ1-3; D gene: NA; CDR3 protein: CASRDPTGSGNTIYF; CDR3 DNA: TGCGCCAGCAGAGATCCAACTGGCTCTGGAAACACCATATATTTT
clone size: NA; V gene: TRBV21-1; J gene: TRBJ2-7; D gene: NA; CDR3 protein: CAIVGQGSGEQYF; CDR3 DNA: NA
clone size: NA; V gene: TRBV20-1; J gene: TRBJ2-7; D gene: NA; CDR3 protein: CSARVEYEQYF; CDR3 DNA: TGCAGTGCTAGAGTGGAGTACGAGCAGTACTTC
clone size: NA; V gene: TRBV3-1/TRBV3-2; J gene: TRBJ2-3; D gene: NA; CDR3 protein: CASRGGHLLDIRTDTQYF; CDR3 DNA: TGTGCCAGCAGGGGGGGACACCTGCTTGACATACGCACAGATACGCAGTATTTT
clone size: NA; V gene: TRBV5-6; J gene: TRBJ1-1; D gene: NA; CDR3 protein: CASSLRGGRRGTEAFF; CDR3 DNA: TGTGCCAGCAGCTTGCGGGGGGGCCGCCGGGGTACTGAAGCTTTCTTT
clone size: NA; V gene: TRBV19; J gene: TRBJ1-1; D gene: NA; CDR3 protein: CARTTGRATEAFF; CDR3 DNA: TGTGCCCGGACCACAGGGCGGGCGACTGAAGCTTTCTTT
clone size: NA; V gene: TRBV9; J gene: TRBJ2-1; D gene: TRBD2; CDR3 protein: CASSAASGSSLYEQFF; CDR3 DNA: TGTGCCAGCAGCGCGGCTAGCGGGAGCTCTCTCTATGAGCAGTTCTTC
clone size: NA; V gene: TRBV15; J gene: TRBJ2-5; D gene: NA; CDR3 protein: CATSRGVEPETQYF; CDR3 DNA: TGTGCCACCAGCAGAGGAGTAGAACCAGAGACCCAGTACTTC
clone size: few; V gene: TRBV6-2/TRBV6-3; J gene: TRBJ2-4; D gene: NA; CDR3 protein: CASSSYRKRGIMENIQYF; CDR3 DNA: TGTGCCAGCAGTTCATACAGGAAACGTGGGATCATGGAAAACATTCAGTACTTC
clone size: NA; V gene: TRBV18; J gene: TRBJ2-5; D gene: TRBD2; CDR3 protein: CASSPTSGRAGETQYF; CDR3 DNA: TGTGCCAGCTCACCGACTAGCGGGAGGGCCGGGGAGACCCAGTACTTC
clone size: NA; V gene: TRBV19; J gene: TRBJ1-2; D gene: NA; CDR3 protein: CASSIGARAGGYTF; CDR3 DNA: TGTGCCAGTAGTATTGGGGCGAGGGCCGGCGGCTACACCTTC
clone size: NA; V gene: TRBV29-1; J gene: TRBJ1-1; D gene: TRBD1; CDR3 protein: CSARQGITEAFF; CDR3 DNA: TGCAGCGCTAGACAGGGGATAACTGAAGCTTTCTTT
clone size: once; V gene: TRBV30; J gene: TRBJ2-5; D gene: TRBD2; CDR3 protein: CAWRIGTSGRGAFKETQYF; CDR3 DNA: TGTGCCTGGAGAATCGGGACTAGCGGGAGAGGGGCGTTTAAAGAGACCCAGTACTTC
clone size: NA; V gene: TRBV11-3; J gene: TRBJ1-1; D gene: TRBD1; CDR3 protein: CASSPGQAISFF; CDR3 DNA: TGTGCCAGCAGCCCCGGACAGGCCATCTCTTTCTTT
clone size: NA; V gene: TRBV25-1; J gene: TRBJ1-4; D gene: NA; CDR3 protein: CASSEWVGRGEKLFF; CDR3 DNA: TGTGCCAGCAGTGAATGGGTAGGGAGAGGTGAAAAACTGTTTTTT
clone size: few; V gene: TRBV19; J gene: TRBJ1-1; D gene: NA; CDR3 protein: CASSIPVGRGKHNTEAFF; CDR3 DNA: TGTGCCAGTAGTATCCCGGTAGGTAGGGGAAAACACAACACTGAAGCTTTCTTT
clone size: NA; V gene: TRBV7-9; J gene: TRBJ2-2; D gene: TRBD2; CDR3 protein: CASSLAITRGAGELFF; CDR3 DNA: TGTGCCAGCAGCCTAGCGATTACACGGGGGGCCGGGGAGCTGTTTTTT
clone size: NA; V gene: TRBV12-5; J gene: TRBJ2-2; D gene: NA; CDR3 protein: CASGTQVPNTGELFF; CDR3 DNA: TGTGCTAGTGGCACCCAGGTACCGAACACCGGGGAGCTGTTTTTT
clone size: NA; V gene: TRBV6-5; J gene: TRBJ2-2; D gene: NA; CDR3 protein: CASSGVNTGELFF; CDR3 DNA: TGTGCCAGCTCAGGCGTGAACACCGGGGAGCTGTTTTTT
clone size: NA; V gene: TRBV7-9; J gene: TRBJ1-5; D gene: TRBD1; CDR3 protein: CASSIGQDSNQPQHF; CDR3 DNA: TGTGCCAGCAGCATCGGACAGGATAGCAATCAGCCCCAGCATTTT
clone size: NA; V gene: TRBV4-2; J gene: TRBJ2-6; D gene: NA; CDR3 protein: CASSQVVGKSGANVLTF; CDR3 DNA: TGTGCCAGCAGCCAAGTGGTAGGGAAGTCTGGGGCCAACGTCCTGACTTTC
clone size: NA; V gene: TRBV7-2; J gene: TRBJ2-1; D gene: TRBD2; CDR3 protein: CASSLGLAGDNEQFF; CDR3 DNA: TGTGCCAGCAGCTTGGGACTAGCGGGGGACAATGAGCAGTTCTTC
clone size: NA; V gene: TRBV19; J gene: TRBJ2-7; D gene: TRBD1; CDR3 protein: CASTDRSDEQYF; CDR3 DNA: TGTGCCAGTACGGACAGGAGCGACGAGCAGTACTTC
clone size: NA; V gene: TRBV6-2/TRBV6-3; J gene: TRBJ1-1; D gene: TRBD1; CDR3 protein: CASSPFDRGHHGGEAFF; CDR3 DNA: TGTGCCAGCAGTCCCTTTGACAGGGGCCACCATGGGGGTGAAGCTTTCTTT